This passage covers 5 T cell receptor beta chains from one sample sequenced in a study of T-cell memory formation after mild COVID-19. One entry per CDR3 protein, called by TCRdb with MiXCR from the 5' RACE reads. Of about 390,000 distinct CDR3 sequences in the sample, approximately 15% were seen once. The sequenced sample was PBMCs or a T cell subset sorted from them (not recorded which). All receptors derive from a man between 18 and 35 years old who had mild COVID-19 (a few samples of this study predate the infection). Cell type and time point are not known.

J is TRBJ2-5 and V is TRBV10-3, with D maybe TRBD1 (5 bases). The V gene lost 7 bases and the J gene lost 1 base, with 10 bases spanning the gap. This CDR3 contains 13 residues. CDR1 and CDR2 (germline): ENHRY, SYGVKD. The CDR3 region has the DNA TGTGCCATCAACGACAGAGTCCAAGAGACCCAGTACTTC. Protein: CAINDRVQETQYF.

At least ten counts were recorded for this clonotype. The chain joins TRBV20-1 to TRBJ2-7; tentatively, D is TRBD2 (6 bases). In germline, CDR1 is DFQATT, CDR2 SNEGSKA (reference sequence). The CDR3 spans 12 residues. The V and J ends lost 5 bases and 1 base respectively, with 9 bases between them. CDR3 region: CSASGLSYEQYF. CDR3 nucleotides: TGCAGTGCTTCGGGACTTTCCTACGAGCAGTACTTC.

This clonotype was found a few times. This rearrangement joins TRBV7-9 to TRBJ2-1; D possibly corresponds to TRBD1 (6 bases). Trimming removed 6 bases at V and 0 bases at J, with 15 bases between. Germline CDR1 and CDR2: SEHNR and FQNEAQ (reference sequence). The CDR3 has 16 residues. CDR3 sequence reads: CASSHRPDSSYNEQFF. The CDR3 DNA sequence: TGTGCCAGCAGTCACAGACCGGACAGCTCCTACAATGAGCAGTTCTTC.

The J gene is TRBJ1-1, the V gene TRBV10-2; no clear D. This CDR3 contains 13 residues. Per the germline V gene, CDR1 is WSHSY and CDR2 is SAAADI. V was trimmed by 0 bases and J by 9 bases, leaving 11 bases between them. The CDR3: CASSESGGPKAFF. Here the CDR3 DNA reads TGCGCCAGCAGTGAGTCGGGAGGTCCTAAAGCTTTCTTT.

The genes are TRBV4-1 and TRBJ1-2; 8 nucleotides line up with TRBD1. After removal of 1 base from V and 4 bases from J, the junction contained 5 bases not matched to a gene. CDR1 and CDR2 (germline): MGHRA, YSYEKL. The CDR3 is 15 amino acids. CDR3 protein: CASSQGGQEIYGYTF. The CDR3 DNA reads TGCGCCAGCAGCCAAGGGGGACAGGAGATCTATGGCTACACCTTC.